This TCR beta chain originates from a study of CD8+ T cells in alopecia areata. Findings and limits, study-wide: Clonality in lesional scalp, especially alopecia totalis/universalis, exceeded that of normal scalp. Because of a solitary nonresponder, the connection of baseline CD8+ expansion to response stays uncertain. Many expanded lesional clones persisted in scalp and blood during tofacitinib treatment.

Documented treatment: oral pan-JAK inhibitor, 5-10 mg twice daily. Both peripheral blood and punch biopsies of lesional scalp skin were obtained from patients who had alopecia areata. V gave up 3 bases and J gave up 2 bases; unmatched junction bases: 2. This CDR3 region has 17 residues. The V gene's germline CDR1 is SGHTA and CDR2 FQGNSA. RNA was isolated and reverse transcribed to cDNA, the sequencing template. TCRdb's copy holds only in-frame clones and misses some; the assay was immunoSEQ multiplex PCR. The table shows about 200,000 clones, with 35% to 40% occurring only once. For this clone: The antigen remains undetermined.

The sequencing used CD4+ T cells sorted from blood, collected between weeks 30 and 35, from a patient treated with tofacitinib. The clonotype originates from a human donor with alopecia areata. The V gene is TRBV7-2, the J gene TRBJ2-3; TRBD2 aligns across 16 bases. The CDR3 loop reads CASSLGLAGGSTDTQYF. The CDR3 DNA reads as TGTGCCAGCAGCTTGGGACTAGCGGGGGGGTCCACAGATACGCAGTATTTT.